This T cell receptor beta chain was recovered during a study of cytomegalovirus exposure and HLA in healthy donors (dated by TCRdb to about 2017). Study-wide context: An earlier analysis of 587 of the donors reported under 300 Gb of sequence data and 117 million unique TCR beta sequences obtained from about 179 million T cells. An early release that covered 500 to 800 HLA-typed donors contained 250 to 350 gigabases of sequencing data and around 85 million unique TCR sequences. Of the roughly 390 genotyped donors, roughly 80% were placed in the genetic ancestry cluster associated with self-reported Caucasian donors. The study aimed to test whether cataloging public T cell receptors could reveal signatures of past pathogen exposure. The study profiled the T cell repertoires of hundreds of subjects by immunosequencing and related them to cytomegalovirus serostatus. Along with the roughly 670-subject first cohort, a separate validation cohort of 120 different subjects was used. High-throughput TCR immunosequencing, statistical association of individual TCRs with disease status, and machine learning were combined to predict cytomegalovirus infection status. In a later analysis, previously published TCR beta repertoires from more than 500 donors were re-analyzed and high-resolution HLA genotyping was added so that TCR occurrence patterns could be studied. Rather than using new phenotypic data, the later analysis identified candidate immune exposures from TCR beta sequences and from how often those sequences occurred across donors. To decide whether each TCR beta V gene segment behaved as functional or pseudogenic, an earlier analysis of some 540 of the donors relied on high-throughput TCR beta sequencing. Donor age, sex, ethnicity and CMV serostatus were collected together with the repertoire data. In a later genetic analysis, genome-wide SNP genotypes for about 65% of the roughly 670 donors were used, and that subset was treated as a discovery cohort. Every repertoire in the discovery cohort had been generated on one and the same sequencing platform. Class I and class II HLA loci were covered by the typing at four-digit resolution. Typing coverage varied by locus: roughly 620-640 donors for A, B, C, DRB1 and DQB1; approximately 500 for DQA1; over 600 for DPA1; about 450 for DPB1. Because of strong linkage in the cohort, roughly 5 DR-DQ haplotypes were treated as single units for association and clustering. Among around 400 genotyped donors of the cohort, an average of around 250,000 unique TCR beta nucleotide sequences was sequenced per donor, of which about 20% were non-productive. Overall results and qualifications from the work: When HLA alleles, especially DR and DQ, strongly co-occurred, attributing TCR associations to individual alleles was difficult. About 17 rarely observed V segments, including chromosome 9 orphons, were excluded from the earlier analysis of some 590 of the donors because counts were too low. It was suggested by the authors that the approach could potentially be generalized to other disease states and immunological phenotypes. A further reported finding was that TCR beta sequences accurately predicted the HLA-A and HLA-B alleles for most subjects in the first cohort. In vitro tests confirmed that a few of the cytomegalovirus-associated TCR beta chains recognize cytomegalovirus antigens. A group of highly shared sequence variants was considered likely to be a technical artifact of the sequencing pipeline. While some public TCRs were present in many individuals, most TCR sequences turned up only very rarely across donors. Broadly in line with IMGT annotations, most TCR beta V segments showed up in productive rearrangements about 87% or about 30% of the time in an earlier analysis of several hundred of the donors. The classifier was reported to diagnose cytomegalovirus status with high specificity and sensitivity in both the original and validation cohorts. In a later genetic analysis, a missense DCLRE1C variant was associated with V-gene and J-gene trimming of TCR beta chains, and the association was replicated in an independent cohort. Linkage disequilibrium might explain the correlated functional status among segregating V segments, but an unknown experimental factor could not be ruled out. A later analysis reported that several top co-occurrence clusters appeared linked to parvovirus B19, influenza, CMV and Epstein-Barr virus. Sequencing depth was assumed to be roughly uniform across donors in the presence/absence analyses, though that assumption may not hold. A later analysis associated 16,951 TCR beta sequences with specific HLA alleles at a false discovery rate of 0.05. In a later analysis, most CMV-associated TCR beta chains were found to appear HLA-restricted, with HLA associations seemingly driven largely by CMV exposure. In a later analysis, the rate of TCR association differed among HLA loci, with DRB1 alleles having the most associated TCRs and HLA-C alleles having the fewest. In a later analysis, HLA-associated TCR beta chains were found to be more clonally expanded and to have lower generation probabilities than equally common non-associated chains. This cohort had only TCR beta chains sequenced, and the lack of alpha or paired-chain data limited which features could be detected. The study gave a list of under 200 TCR beta chains associated with cytomegalovirus. For the cohort, immune exposure information was limited to CMV serostatus. According to a later genetic analysis, donors in an Asian-associated ancestry cluster had fewer N-insertions in productive TCRs than the approximately 690-donor mean. Because HLA typing was missing for some donors at each locus, association tests included only the typed subset.

In total, 500 to 700 healthy bone marrow donors made up the cohort. At the time of sampling, all cohort members were nominally healthy, though unrecorded immune exposures were likely present. The donor tested CMV seropositive, placing the donor among the approximately 290 seropositive members of the cohort. Every donor gave a peripheral blood sample, and the peripheral blood mononuclear cells from that sample were used for TCR beta sequencing. The Qiagen DNeasy Blood Extraction Kit was used to extract genomic DNA from the blood cell samples. As concerns this clone: No antigen is known for it. Base qualities are not provided; no much larger clone lies one nucleotide away.

The library was prepared using the immunoSEQ multiplex PCR assay. The multiplex PCR relied on a mix of 60 forward primers for TCR Vbeta segments and 13 reverse primers for TCR Jbeta segments. Amplification of the CDR3 region of rearranged TCR beta genes was performed with a multiplex PCR assay on genomic DNA. Amplified TCR beta libraries were sequenced as 87-base-pair reads on the Illumina HiSeq System. Per the source publication's procedure: A later analysis counted about 80 million unique TCR beta chains across the 670 or so repertoires, and some 12 million of these chains were shared by at least two donors. To remove PCR and sequencing errors, raw reads were error-corrected and collapsed into unique sequences using a nearest-neighbor algorithm that merged closely related sequences. CDR3 sequences were aligned to IMGT reference sequences to assign V, D and J gene segments. For a sequence to be retained, a match of at least six nucleotides to both a V gene segment and a J gene segment was required. A rearrangement was called productive if the CDR3 had no stop codons and remained in frame with V and J, and every other rearrangement was called non-productive. Following IMGT convention, CDR3 was defined as the stretch from the second conserved V-encoded cysteine up to the conserved J-encoded phenylalanine. Sequences without an unambiguous match to a single V gene segment were excluded from the earlier analysis of a few hundred of the donors. In an earlier analysis of around 600 of the donors, V segments were called functional above 56.7% productive rearrangements and were called segregating when the between-donor standard deviation exceeded 5%. A statistical classification framework was developed to diagnose cytomegalovirus status using the catalog of TCR beta chain sequences. A later analysis assigned V and J genes by comparing TCR nucleotide sequences with IMGT/GENE-DB human TR gene sequences. In a later analysis, CDR3 sequences and most-parsimonious VDJ recombination scenarios were assigned using the TCRdist pipeline. A later analysis defined each TCR beta chain by its CDR3 amino acid sequence plus V-gene family, and excluded reads lacking a unique V-gene family. In a later analysis, 550 to 650 highly shared, low-generation-probability nucleotide sequences were removed to address suspected cross-contamination and a sequencing artifact. A later analysis calculated a clonal expansion index for each public chain from normalized within-repertoire ranks of inferred template counts. In a later analysis, generation probabilities were computed using a VDJ recombination model fitted to out-of-frame rearrangements, and the results were checked against IGoR. In a later analysis, hypergeometric tests were used to score TCR-TCR, TCR-HLA and TCR-CMV co-occurrence, with a repertoire-size bias correction applied to TCR pairs. In a later analysis, false discovery rates were estimated by permuting HLA or CMV assignments 20 times. In a later analysis, co-occurring TCRs were grouped using DBSCAN, with TCRdist sequence similarity added in when clustering inside HLA-allele-positive subsets. Co-occurrence clustering excluded repertoires with fewer than 30,000 or more than 120,000 public chains, plus five with anomalous nucleotide sharing. TCRdb mirrors the immuneACCESS table, restricted to in-frame sequences. Some clones are absent from its copies; in checked studies, under half trace to an unresolved V gene, and the reason for the others is unknown. For V, J and clone size, that table is used; D and trimming come from the DNA. The sample contains 130,000 to 150,000 clones, almost 80% of them found a single time. The ten largest clones add up to about 6.7% of the sample.

The material sequenced was PBMCs. This TCR was sampled from a woman aged 40-49 years in good health and CMV-seropositive.

The DNA sequence reads TGTGCCAGCAGGTGGGGGGACAGGAGCACAGATACGCAGTATTTT. It codes for CASRWGDRSTDTQYF. The chain is encoded by TRBV6-5 joined to TRBJ2-3, and 8 bases in between align with TRBD1. The cysteine opens and the phenylalanine closes a CDR3 of 15 amino acids. Only the CDR3 portion is preserved as DNA: 45 bases, with reading frame beginning at the first base. Unmatched junction bases come to 5, with V trimmed by 6 bases and J by 0 bases. CDR1 is given as MNHEY and CDR2 as SVGAGI, both from the germline V gene.